Below, 22 T cell receptor beta chains from the same sample are listed, as sequenced in a study of monozygotic twins with cystic fibrosis (dated by TCRdb to the early 2020s). Library preparation used the immunoSEQ multiplex PCR assay. TCRdb carries this immuneACCESS record with in-frame sequences only. Its versions omit some clonotypes, under half of them owing to an unresolved V gene in the studies checked, with the rest unexplained. This sample has approximately 34,000 clones in its table, and nearly 85% of those were observed once. Clones ranked in the top ten supply under 2% of the sample. Sequences were obtained from blood. The receptors shown here come from a girl under 10 years old with cystic fibrosis.

CDR3 loop: CASSDSRGQPQHF. In nucleotides, the CDR3 is TGTGCCAGCAGTGATAGCAGGGGTCAGCCCCAGCATTTT. This chain joins TRBV6-1 and TRBJ1-5, with D possibly being TRBD1 (6 bases). V lost 3 bases, J lost 6 bases, and 9 bases lay in between. Germline V gives CDR1 MNHNS, CDR2 SASEGT. The CDR3 extends over 13 amino acids.

This chain connects TRBV7-9 to TRBJ1-1; perhaps TRBD1 as D (6 bases). Germline V lookup: CDR1 SEHNR, CDR2 FQNEAQ (reference sequence). With 7 bases removed from V and 1 base from J, the gap between germline ends came to 19 bases. The CDR3 runs to 16 residues. In nucleotides, the CDR3 is TGTGCCAGCACCCTAGGGGGTCCTAGGGGGAACACTGAAGCTTTCTTT. Translated, it gives CASTLGGPRGNTEAFF.

The chain joins TRBV19 to TRBJ2-3, with 11 positions matching TRBD2. The V and J ends lost 8 bases and 6 bases, in that order; junction bases with no gene match: 10. CDR3 length equals 15 residues. CDR1 is LNHDA and CDR2 is SQIVND in the germline V gene (reference sequence). The CDR3 protein is CASQIAGGPWDTQYF. CDR3 nucleotides: TGTGCCAGTCAGATAGCGGGGGGGCCTTGGGATACGCAGTATTTT.

This clone is a singleton in its sample. The V and J genes are TRBV6-7 and TRBJ1-2; maybe TRBD1 (5 bases). TRBV6-7 is an ORF, and what it does is uncertain. Trimming cost V 5 bases and J 7 bases, with 5 bases left between them. The CDR3 extends over 10 amino acids. The CDR3: CASSQGGYTF. The CDR3 DNA reads TGTGCCAGCAGTCAGGGTGGCTACACCTTC.

V gene TRBV7-2 combines with J gene TRBJ1-2; D perhaps matches TRBD1 (6 bases). Trimming stripped 4 bases from V and 4 bases from J, with 28 bases between. The CDR3 length is 19 residues. Germline V gene data show CDR1 as SGHTA and CDR2 as FQGNSA. In DNA form, the CDR3 reads TGTGCCAGCAGCTCCCCCCGGTGGGGGCAGGGAAGAGGGGGCTATGGCTACACCTTC. As protein: CASSSPRWGQGRGGYGYTF. The full variable domain, with the rest looked up from reference TRBV7-2 and TRBJ1-2, is GAGVSQSPSNKVTEKGKDVELRCDPISGHTALYWYRQSLGQGLEFLIYFQGNSAPDKSGLPSDRFSAERTGGSVSTLTIQRTQQEDSAVYLCASSSPRWGQGRGGYGYTFGSGTRLTVV.

The chain uses TRBV18 and TRBJ2-5; D gene uncertain. Germline CDR1 KGHSH, CDR2 LQKENI. This CDR3 has 13 residues. V gave up 6 bases and J gave up 1 base, with 9 bases separating them. The CDR3 reads CASSPGSQETQYF. As DNA, the CDR3 is TGTGCCAGCTCTCCCGGGTCCCAAGAGACCCAGTACTTC.

The genes are TRBV7-9 and TRBJ2-5; D assignment may be TRBD1 or TRBD2 (5 bases each). Trimming cost V 3 bases and J 5 bases, with 16 bases left between them. Germline V gives CDR1 SEHNR, CDR2 FQNEAQ (reference sequence). The CDR3 loop spans 15 amino acids. The DNA for the CDR3 is TGTGCCAGCAGCTTGTGGACATGGCCGGGGGAGACCCAGTACTTC. Translated, it gives CASSLWTWPGETQYF. The full variable domain, completed using reference TRBV7-9 and TRBJ2-5, is DTGVSQNPRHKITKRGQNVTFRCDPISEHNRLYWYRQTLGQGPEFLTYFQNEAQLEKSRLLSDRFSAERPKGSFSTLEIQRTEQGDSAMYLCASSLWTWPGETQYFGPGTRLLVL.

The chain employs TRBV5-6 and TRBJ2-3; D gene unclear. The CDR3 consists of 15 residues. V was shortened by 4 bases and J by 2 bases, with 14 bases between the two germline ends. Germline loops: CDR1 SGHDT, CDR2 YYEEEE. The CDR3 region has the DNA TGTGCCAGCAGCGCCCTTCGGCGGTACACAGATACGCAGTATTTT. It specifies CASSALRRYTDTQYF.

The V gene is TRBV6-6, the J gene TRBJ1-5; 7 positions agree with TRBD1. The V gene's germline CDR1 is MNHNY and CDR2 SVGAGI (reference sequence). The CDR3 extends over 15 amino acids. V lost 2 bases and J lost 3; bases outside the gene matches: 4. The CDR3 sequence is CASSYGTVYNQPQHF. The CDR3 bases are TGTGCCAGCAGTTACGGGACAGTCTACAATCAGCCCCAGCATTTT.

This chain links TRBV6-1 with TRBJ2-7, with TRBD1 matching 7 bases. Germline CDR1 MNHNS, CDR2 SASEGT. This CDR3 spans 14 amino acids. Trimming cost V 6 bases and J 0 bases; bases outside gene matches: 5. CDR3 in amino acids: CASRVQGSSYEQYF. The CDR3 region has the DNA TGTGCCAGCAGGGTACAGGGGAGCTCCTACGAGCAGTACTTC.

This chain links TRBV2 with TRBJ1-4; tentatively, D is TRBD1 (6 bases). V shed 8 bases and J shed 4 bases, with 17 bases lying between them. The CDR3 sequence is 15 residues long. CDR1 is SNHLY and CDR2 is FYNNEI in the germline V gene. CDR3 loop: CASGFRGPSNEKLFF. The CDR3 coding sequence is TGTGCCAGCGGCTTTCGGGGGCCCAGTAATGAAAAACTGTTTTTT.

The chain is built from TRBV30 and TRBJ1-1; D call uncertain. Germline V lookup: CDR1 GTSNPN, CDR2 SVGIG (reference sequence). Trimming shortened V by 2 bases and J by 3 bases, and 7 bases separated the two germline ends. CDR3 length: 12 residues. Written as DNA, the CDR3 is TGTGCCTGGAGTATGGCCCACACTGAAGCTTTCTTT. Protein: CAWSMAHTEAFF.

This clone has more than one count but fewer than ten. This rearrangement joins TRBV7-9 to TRBJ2-2, with TRBD2 as a possible D gene (5 bases). From germline, CDR1 is SEHNR and CDR2 FQNEAQ (reference sequence). The ends were cut back, 2 bases at V and 7 bases at J, with 8 bases in the middle. The CDR3 has 13 amino acids. The CDR3 DNA reads TGTGCCAGCAGCTTAACCGGGGTCGGGGAGCTGTTTTTT. Translation: CASSLTGVGELFF. Full variable domain (missing parts from reference TRBV7-9 and TRBJ2-2): DTGVSQNPRHKITKRGQNVTFRCDPISEHNRLYWYRQTLGQGPEFLTYFQNEAQLEKSRLLSDRFSAERPKGSFSTLEIQRTEQGDSAMYLCASSLTGVGELFFGEGSRLTVL.

The chain employs TRBV18 and TRBJ1-2; D ambiguous. Trimming left V 6 bases short and J 4 bases short, with 18 bases between. This CDR3 has 15 amino acids. Looked up from germline, CDR1 is KGHSH and CDR2 is LQKENI. The CDR3 bases are TGTGCCAGCTCGCCCACGCCAGAGCAAACCTATGGCTACACCTTC. This gives the protein CASSPTPEQTYGYTF.

The chain employs TRBV14 and TRBJ2-5, with a tentative D call TRBD2 (6 bases). The CDR3 is 15 residues long. The V end was cut by 1 base, the J end by 5 bases, with 14 bases between. CDR1 is SGHDN and CDR2 is FVKESK in the germline V gene. The CDR3 nucleotides are TGTGCCAGCAGCCAAGCAGCGACCCGGGGGGAGACCCAGTACTTC. Amino acids: CASSQAATRGETQYF.

The sample holds a few counts of this clone. The CDR3 loop is CASSPLPGELFF. In DNA form, the CDR3 reads TGTGCCAGCAGTCCCCTGCCAGGGGAGCTGTTTTTT. V usage is TRBV6-5 and J usage is TRBJ2-2; the D is unclear. The length of the CDR3 is 12 residues. The germline V gene encodes CDR1 MNHEY and CDR2 SVGAGI. Trimming stripped 5 bases from V and 8 bases from J, with 9 bases between.

V is TRBV6-4 and J is TRBJ1-2, with D possibly TRBD1 on 5 matching bases. The germline V gene has CDR1 MRHNA and CDR2 SNTAGT. V was cut by 2 bases and J by 7 bases, with 11 bases left in between. CDR3 length equals 13 residues. The CDR3 here is CASSDRGAGGYTF. In nucleotides, the CDR3 is TGTGCCAGCAGTGACAGGGGCGCGGGTGGCTACACCTTC.

The sample holds a few counts of this clone. Here the CDR3 DNA reads TGTGCCAGCAGCTTAACAGGGGGCACGGGTCAGCCCCAGCATTTT. Residues: CASSLTGGTGQPQHF. This chain connects TRBV11-2 to TRBJ1-5, with 9 positions matching TRBD1. CDR1 and CDR2 (germline): SGHAT, FQNNGV. V shed 2 bases and J 6 bases; nucleotides not matched to a gene: 5. The CDR3 length is 15 residues.

V usage is TRBV27 and J usage is TRBJ2-1; 8 nucleotides agree with TRBD2. V shed 6 bases and J 2 bases; nucleotides not matched to a gene: 18. In germline, CDR1 is MNHEY, CDR2 SMNVEV (reference sequence). The CDR3 contains 19 residues. The CDR3 DNA is TGTGCCAGCAGGGTTATGCGGGGGGCCGATACCCCTGCCTACAATGAGCAGTTCTTC. This encodes CASRVMRGADTPAYNEQFF.

This clone is a singleton in its sample. The rearrangement uses TRBV6-5 and TRBJ2-1; D possibly corresponds to TRBD1 (6 bases). CDR1 and CDR2 from the germline V gene are MNHEY and SVGAGI. This CDR3 region has 13 residues. Deletions cut 5 bases from V and 7 bases from J, with 12 bases between. For the CDR3, the DNA is TGTGCCAGCAGTACAGGGTTGGGGAATGAGCAGTTCTTC. Translated, it gives CASSTGLGNEQFF.

The genes are TRBV5-6 and TRBJ1-6; no reliable D call. V shed 6 bases and J shed 0 bases, with 16 bases lying between them. Germline values: CDR1 SGHDT, CDR2 YYEEEE. This CDR3 spans 17 amino acids. CDR3 in DNA: TGTGCCAGCACAAGCTTAAGTGGAGGCTCCTATAATTCACCCCTCCACTTT. It codes for CASTSLSGGSYNSPLHF. Full variable domain (outside the CDR3, taken from reference TRBV5-6 and TRBJ1-6): DAGVTQSPTHLIKTRGQQVTLRCSPKSGHDTVSWYQQALGQGPQFIFQYYEEEERQRGNFPDRFSGHQFPNYSSELNVNALLLGDSALYLCASTSLSGGSYNSPLHFGNGTRLTVT.

The J gene is TRBJ2-7, the V gene TRBV5-1; TRBD1 matches 7 bases. Germline values: CDR1 SGHRS, CDR2 YFSETQ. The CDR3 sequence is 15 residues long. The V segment lost 2 bases and the J segment 3 bases; nucleotides outside the gene matches: 8. CDR3 in amino acids: CASSLDPTGNYEQYF. Here the CDR3 DNA reads TGCGCCAGCAGCTTAGACCCGACAGGGAACTACGAGCAGTACTTC.